A single sample is the source of the 3 T cell receptor beta chains below, sequenced in a study of blood T cell repertoires in COVID-19. Profiled with immunoSEQ multiplex PCR; TCRdb holds only in-frame clones, not every one. Found here are 200,000 to 250,000 clones, approximately 90% of them singletons; the top ten hold roughly 2.7%. The sample was peripheral blood. These receptor sequences come from a man younger than 40 with COVID-19, enrolled during active disease.

J is TRBJ1-2 and V is TRBV7-3; D remains unclear. CDR1 SGHTA and CDR2 FQGTGA come from the germline V gene. V lost 1 base to trimming and J lost 4 bases, with 10 bases between them. The CDR3 extends over 14 amino acids. The CDR3 sequence is CASSLNPESYGYTF. The CDR3 nucleotides are TGTGCCAGCAGCTTAAATCCAGAATCCTATGGCTACACCTTC.

This chain connects TRBV30 to TRBJ1-5; 9 positions match TRBD1. The V and J ends lost 3 bases and 2 bases, in that order; junction bases with no gene match: 2. The CDR3 has 14 residues. CDR1 GTSNPN and CDR2 SVGIG come from the germline V gene (reference sequence). The CDR3 DNA reads as TGTGCCTGGAGCTGGACAGGGGGCAATCAGCCCCAGCATTTT. Amino acid sequence: CAWSWTGGNQPQHF.

As for this clone: Other DNA sequences in the sample encode the same CDR3. The J gene is TRBJ1-2, the V gene TRBV7-2, with TRBD1 matching 7 bases. The CDR3 is 13 amino acids. Unmatched junction bases numbered 1, after V lost 1 base and J lost 5 bases. Germline V gene data show CDR1 as SGHTA and CDR2 as FQGNSA. In DNA, the CDR3 is TGTGCCAGCAGCTTAGACAGGGGTTATGGCTACACCTTC. This codes for CASSLDRGYGYTF.